The clone carrying this TCR beta chain was counted a single time. As yet, its antigen is unknown. The PCR used 60 Vbeta and 13 Jbeta primers. The repertoire was sequenced with immunoSEQ multiplex PCR; TCRdb's copy has only in-frame clones and lacks some. Of fewer than 100,000 clones detected, 60% to 85% appear once; the ten largest clones hold 16%. V shed 5 bases and J 5 bases; nucleotides not matched to a gene: 3. The CDR3 loop spans 15 amino acids. The V gene's germline CDR1 is MNHNS and CDR2 SASEGT. The sample belongs to a study of cytomegalovirus exposure and HLA in healthy donors. Notes on the study in general: More than 15,000 TCR beta sequences were associated with HLA alleles at 0.05 false discovery rate in a later analysis. Altogether, 150 or so TCR beta chains were recorded as cytomegalovirus-associated. Most observed TCR sequences were rare, whereas some public TCRs were detected in many donors. A few V segments could not be told apart, such as TRBV6-2 and TRBV6-3, and were left out.

Sequenced input: PBMCs. This receptor was taken from a man in his 60s in good health and CMV-seropositive. The V call is TRBV6-1, the J call TRBJ2-3; 14 bases map to TRBD2. The CDR3 reads CASSRLAGGLDTQYF. The CDR3 DNA sequence: TGTGCCAGCAGTCGACTAGCGGGGGGGCTAGATACGCAGTATTTT.